A selection of T cell receptor beta chains follows, all from one sample in a study of monozygotic twins with inflammatory bowel disease. TCRdb reworked the 5' RACE reads into one entry per CDR3 protein, no DNA. In all, the sample yields under 350,000 distinct CDR3 sequences. Specimen: blood. These receptors were taken from a human donor with ulcerative colitis or Crohn's disease, or a healthy co-twin of an affected twin (not recorded which). Both conserved end residues are part of each CDR3.

V	J	CDR3
TRBV20-1	TRBJ2-6	CSAPGGGRPSGANVLTF
TRBV10-3	TRBJ2-1	CAIRGTTERAYNEQFF
TRBV20-1	TRBJ1-6	CSARGAGSYNSPLHF
TRBV7-2	TRBJ2-5	CASSFVSDRQETQYF
TRBV30	TRBJ2-2	CAWSTAPRGWLFF
TRBV28	TRBJ2-2	CASRIPTSGNTGELFF
TRBV19	TRBJ1-3	CASSRNAAPSSGNTIYF
TRBV6-5	TRBJ2-2	CASSPSEVGELFF
TRBV7-9	TRBJ2-7	CASSLAGSQYRSYEQYF
TRBV20-1	TRBJ1-1	CSALSLEGSEAFF
TRBV7-9	TRBJ2-7	CASSFSGRTYEQYF
TRBV6-2/TRBV6-3	TRBJ2-7	CASSSSSGRSYEQYF
TRBV20-1	TRBJ2-7	CSAEKQTKVEEQYF
TRBV4-3	TRBJ2-1	CASSQILAGYYEQFF
TRBV10-3	TRBJ2-3	CATAATDTQYF
TRBV7-9	TRBJ1-1	CASSHRTAMNTEAFF
TRBV24-1	TRBJ2-1	CATSDPSRGGREQFF
TRBV6-6	TRBJ1-4	CASSFTDSQGKLFF
TRBV28	TRBJ2-5	CASSFTGSRETQYF
TRBV24-1	TRBJ2-6	CATSAHSGANVLTF
TRBV20-1	TRBJ2-1	CSARPQRRLAGGTWTNEQFF
TRBV12-3/TRBV12-4	TRBJ1-2	CASSLSDRGYGYTF
TRBV19	TRBJ2-1	CASSKTSGRFSYNEQFF
TRBV6-2/TRBV6-3	TRBJ2-2	CASSTQADGELFF
TRBV4-3	TRBJ2-1	CASSQGRAGGIMSYNEQFF
TRBV6-2/TRBV6-3	TRBJ2-3	CASRTGNTDTQYF
TRBV6-1	TRBJ2-2	CASRNGGRTGELFF
TRBV3-1	TRBJ2-3	CASSQGTSGPARRF
TRBV28	TRBJ1-5	CASRRGIQGYYSNQPQHF
TRBV24-1	TRBJ2-2	CATSDPGRRELFF
TRBV27	TRBJ2-1	CASSLVQGTGVFEQFF
TRBV5-1	TRBJ1-3	CASSLESSGNTIYF
TRBV10-3	TRBJ2-3	CAISENTWSTDTQYF
TRBV18	TRBJ2-6	CASSPWTGVTGANVLTF
TRBV9	TRBJ2-7	CASSVGQSSSYEQYF
TRBV15	TRBJ1-5	CATSRPDQPQHF
TRBV14	TRBJ2-7	CASSQVGRASYEQYF
TRBV29-1	TRBJ1-3	CSVGGGSGNTIYF
TRBV4-3	TRBJ2-7	CASSRTQGYEQYF
TRBV5-6	TRBJ2-2	CASSLYPAGELFF
TRBV19	TRBJ1-1	CASSMATLNTDAFF
TRBV20-1	TRBJ1-6	CSYRGRGSPLHF
TRBV27	TRBJ2-1	CASKKRGTYNEQFF
TRBV11-2	TRBJ2-5	CASSLDLRGGRRETQYF
TRBV27	TRBJ2-3	CASSLSRAAGGPDTQYF
TRBV7-2	TRBJ2-7	CASSLYSAERYF
TRBV7-8	TRBJ2-7	CASSLILGSTYEQYF
TRBV20-1	TRBJ2-3	CSARLRGGDFTDTQYF
TRBV5-1	TRBJ2-5	CASSRMGGTEGTQYF
TRBV5-6	TRBJ2-7	CASSIGQGAFEQYF
TRBV6-6	TRBJ2-7	CASSYIKGSHEQYF
TRBV20-1	TRBJ2-1	CSATAGLTEIYNEQFF
TRBV20-1	TRBJ1-6	CSARHSGQRNSPLHF
TRBV10-3	TRBJ2-1	CAIASGGNEQFF
TRBV24-1	TRBJ2-1	CATSEAGTGGSEQFF
TRBV10-3	TRBJ2-3	CAISETRTPPITDTQYF
TRBV20-1	TRBJ2-1	CSATGLAGEYEQFF
TRBV5-1	TRBJ1-3	CASRSSNSGNTIYF
TRBV7-3	TRBJ2-2	CAISLVRDTGELFF
TRBV27	TRBJ2-1	CASSPRQGKKYEQFF